This TCR beta chain was sequenced during a study of shared T cell receptors in the human thymus. Libraries were prepared by immunoSEQ multiplex PCR; TCRdb keeps only in-frame clonotypes and omits some of them. The table shows some 700,000 clones, with 70% to 90% occurring only once. Germline loops: CDR1 MNHEY, CDR2 SVGAGI. With 6 bases removed from V and 4 bases from J, the gap between germline ends came to 9 bases. The CDR3 runs to 12 residues. This clone was seen once. This sample also belongs to another study, concerning human thymus T cells. This second study notes: Thymic and blood repertoires appeared to display a bias in their usage of V and J genes.

This TCR was sampled from a girl less than two years old with a congenital heart defect. The material sequenced was thymocytes. This chain links TRBV6-5 with TRBJ1-1; tentative D call: TRBD1 (5 bases). The CDR3 DNA is TGTGCCAGCAGGGGGGAGGGCACTGAAGCTTTCTTT. This codes for CASRGEGTEAFF.